The clone carrying this TCR beta chain was detected only once. This specimen belongs to a study of CD8 T cells in Susac syndrome. After extraction with the RNeasy kit, about 0.45 to 1 ug of the RNA was reverse transcribed using random hexamers. Using its own MiXCR run on the immunoSEQ multiplex PCR reads, TCRdb lists one record per CDR3 protein. Among roughly 130,000 distinct CDR3 sequences listed, less than 95% were seen once. Looked up from germline, CDR1 is MNHEY and CDR2 is SVGAGI. V lost 6 bases and J 0 bases, leaving 6 bases between the germline ends. This CDR3 spans 13 amino acids. The sequence came from a human donor with multiple sclerosis. J is TRBJ1-3 and V is TRBV6-5; D unresolved. The sample was CD4+ T cells from PBMCs. The CDR3 is CASRVISGNTIYF. CDR3 coding DNA: TGTGCCAGCAGGGTCATCTCTGGAAACACCATATATTTT.